The 15 T cell receptor beta chains below all came from one sample that was sequenced in a study of monozygotic twins with inflammatory bowel disease. TCRdb processed the 5' RACE reads again and assigns one entry to each CDR3 protein, with no DNA. This repertoire comprises about 160,000 distinct CDR3 sequences; its ten largest clones make up roughly 2.6%. Sequencing was performed on blood. These receptors were obtained from a human donor with ulcerative colitis or Crohn's disease, or a healthy co-twin of an affected twin (not recorded which).

CDR3 amino acids: CSVGGRAVNTEAFF. This sequence joins TRBV29-1 and TRBJ1-1; the TCRdb D gene call, TRBD1, has no DNA to confirm it. This CDR3 contains 14 residues. CDR1 and CDR2 (germline): SQVTM, ANQGSEA.

The V and J genes are TRBV20-1 and TRBJ2-5; TCRdb calls TRBD2, which cannot be checked without DNA. The CDR3 spans 12 residues. CDR1 and CDR2 from the germline V gene are DFQATT and SNEGSKA (reference sequence). Here the CDR3 reads CRGGGSQETQYF.

This chain uses TRBV5-6 with TRBJ1-2; TCRdb picks TRBD1, but there is no DNA to check that call. Germline CDR1 reads SGHDT; CDR2 reads YYEEEE. This CDR3 region has 15 residues. CDR3 amino acids: CASSRPGRGNYGYTF.

The chain combines TRBV6-5 with TRBJ1-2; TCRdb lists TRBD1, though no DNA is available to test this call. Germline V gene lookup returns CDR1 MNHEY and CDR2 SVGAGI. This CDR3 has 13 amino acids. The CDR3 is CASSRQGADGYTF.

The V and J genes are TRBV7-2 and TRBJ2-3; without DNA, the TCRdb call of TRBD1 cannot be checked. This CDR3 spans 16 amino acids. Germline CDR1 SGHTA, CDR2 FQGNSA. The CDR3 region is CASSLRGGGVTDTQYF.

This chain uses TRBV20-1 with TRBJ1-2. Germline values: CDR1 DFQATT, CDR2 SNEGSKA (reference sequence). The CDR3 is 12 amino acids. CDR3 region: CSARAADPGYTF.

The chain has TRBV20-1 and TRBJ2-7; the TCRdb D gene call, TRBD2, has no DNA to confirm it. Germline CDR1 DFQATT, CDR2 SNEGSKA (reference sequence). CDR3 length: 16 amino acids. The CDR3 sequence is CSARGDLAGDIYEQYF.

J is TRBJ1-6 and V is TRBV5-1; the TRBD1 assignment by TCRdb is unverifiable without DNA. The CDR3 runs 14 residues. CDR1 SGHRS and CDR2 YFSETQ come from the germline V gene. The CDR3 here is CASSLSQGNSPLHF.

The chain is built from TRBV5-6 and TRBJ1-1. CDR3 length: 11 amino acids. The V gene's germline CDR1 is SGHDT and CDR2 YYEEEE. The CDR3 region is CASSLRSEAFF.

The gene calls are TRBV18 and TRBJ1-5; TCRdb's assignment of TRBD1 cannot be checked, as there is no DNA. This CDR3 has 16 residues. Germline V gives CDR1 KGHSH, CDR2 LQKENI. The CDR3 protein is CASSPPGSGANQPQHF.

V is TRBV11-3 and J is TRBJ2-3. The CDR3 length is 14 residues. The germline CDR1 and CDR2 sequences are SGHNT and YENEEA. CDR3 sequence: CASSPVRNTDTQYF.

The V and J genes are TRBV7-9 and TRBJ2-5. Germline V CDR1 and CDR2: SEHNR, FQNEAQ (reference sequence). The CDR3 consists of 15 residues. The CDR3 spells CASSLAHGWQETQYF.

V and J are TRBV5-4 and TRBJ2-3; TCRdb's D gene call, TRBD2, goes unchecked for lack of DNA. The germline gives CDR1 SGHNT, CDR2 YYREEE (reference sequence). The CDR3 contains 16 residues. The CDR3 loop reads CASSSRMAGGPNTQYF.

The V call is TRBV11-1, the J call TRBJ1-2; TCRdb names TRBD1, which stays unverified in the absence of DNA. The CDR3 is 13 amino acids. CDR1 is SGHAT, CDR2 FQDESV, per germline (reference sequence). This CDR3 is CASSSGQYYGYTF.

The chain joins TRBV2 to TRBJ2-2. This CDR3 is built from 13 residues. In germline, CDR1 is SNHLY, CDR2 FYNNEI. CDR3: CASSGTRTGELFF.